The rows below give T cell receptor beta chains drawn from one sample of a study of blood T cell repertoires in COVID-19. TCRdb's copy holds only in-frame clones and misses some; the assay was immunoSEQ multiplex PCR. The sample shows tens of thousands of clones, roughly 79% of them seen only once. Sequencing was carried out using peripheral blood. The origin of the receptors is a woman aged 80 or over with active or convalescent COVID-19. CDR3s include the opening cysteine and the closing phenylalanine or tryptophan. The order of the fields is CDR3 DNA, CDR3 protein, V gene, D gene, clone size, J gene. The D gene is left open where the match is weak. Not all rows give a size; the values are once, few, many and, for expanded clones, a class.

CDR3nt: TGTGCCAGCAGCCATAACCCGGGAAACAAAGCTTTCTTT
CDR3aa: CASSHNPGNKAFF
v_gene: TRBV14
d_gene: .
abundance: .
j_gene: TRBJ1-1

CDR3nt: TGTGCCACCAGTGACACGACAGGGACGGGTGGCTACACCTTC
CDR3aa: CATSDTTGTGGYTF
v_gene: TRBV24-1
d_gene: TRBD1
abundance: .
j_gene: TRBJ1-2

CDR3nt: TGCGCCAGCAGCTTGATAGCCGGCGAGTCCACCGGGGAGCTGTTTTTT
CDR3aa: CASSLIAGESTGELFF
v_gene: TRBV5-1
d_gene: .
abundance: .
j_gene: TRBJ2-2

CDR3nt: TGCGCCAGCAGCCAAGATACCCTCGCCTCGACAGGGACCTATGGCTACACCTTC
CDR3aa: CASSQDTLASTGTYGYTF
v_gene: TRBV4-1
d_gene: TRBD1
abundance: .
j_gene: TRBJ1-2

CDR3nt: TGTGCCACCAGCAGAGCAACCGACAGGGCTGAAGCTTTCTTT
CDR3aa: CATSRATDRAEAFF
v_gene: TRBV15
d_gene: TRBD1
abundance: .
j_gene: TRBJ1-1

CDR3nt: TGTGCCATCAGCAGCCCAGGGACTAGCGGGGAAGAGACCCAGTACTTC
CDR3aa: CAISSPGTSGEETQYF
v_gene: TRBV10-3
d_gene: TRBD2
abundance: .
j_gene: TRBJ2-5

CDR3nt: TGTGCCAGCAGTGAATCCGGGCGACTAGCGGGGAGCACAGATACGCAGTATTTT
CDR3aa: CASSESGRLAGSTDTQYF
v_gene: TRBV6-1
d_gene: TRBD2
abundance: .
j_gene: TRBJ2-3

CDR3nt: TGTGCCAGCAGCTTCCGGTCGGGGGGGTATTACAATGAGCAGTTCTTC
CDR3aa: CASSFRSGGYYNEQFF
v_gene: TRBV7-6
d_gene: TRBD2
abundance: .
j_gene: TRBJ2-1

CDR3nt: TGTGCCAGCAGCCCCGGTGGTACTTCCTACGAGCAGTACTTC
CDR3aa: CASSPGGTSYEQYF
v_gene: TRBV7-2
d_gene: .
abundance: .
j_gene: TRBJ2-7

CDR3nt: TGTGCCAGTAGTATAAAGCCCTATAATTCACCCCTCCACTTT
CDR3aa: CASSIKPYNSPLHF
v_gene: TRBV19
d_gene: .
abundance: .
j_gene: TRBJ1-6

CDR3nt: TGTGCCAGCAGTCAGGACAGGGGGCTGTACAATGAGCAGTTCTTC
CDR3aa: CASSQDRGLYNEQFF
v_gene: TRBV2
d_gene: TRBD1
abundance: .
j_gene: TRBJ2-1

CDR3nt: TGTGCCAGCAGCCAAGACGCCTACAATGAGCAGTTCTTC
CDR3aa: CASSQDAYNEQFF
v_gene: TRBV14
d_gene: .
abundance: .
j_gene: TRBJ2-1

CDR3nt: TGTGCCAGCAGCTTAGGTTTGGTAGCGGGTGGGGAGACCCAGTACTTC
CDR3aa: CASSLGLVAGGETQYF
v_gene: TRBV7-2
d_gene: TRBD2
abundance: .
j_gene: TRBJ2-5

CDR3nt: TGCGCCAGCAGGGAAACAGAAACCCAGTACTTC
CDR3aa: CASRETETQYF
v_gene: TRBV5-1
d_gene: .
abundance: once
j_gene: TRBJ2-5

CDR3nt: TGTGCCAGCAGCCAGATAGACACTGAAGCTTTCTTT
CDR3aa: CASSQIDTEAFF
v_gene: TRBV16
d_gene: .
abundance: .
j_gene: TRBJ1-1

CDR3nt: TGTGCCAGCAGCTTAAGATGGCCGGGACAGGGCCGCTACACCTTC
CDR3aa: CASSLRWPGQGRYTF
v_gene: TRBV7-2
d_gene: TRBD1
abundance: .
j_gene: TRBJ1-2

CDR3nt: TGCAGGCCCCAGCGGTACGAGCAGTACTTC
CDR3aa: CRPQRYEQYF
v_gene: TRBV20-1
d_gene: .
abundance: .
j_gene: TRBJ2-7

CDR3nt: TGTGCCAGCTCACTGCTAGTTCAAGAGACCCAGTACTTC
CDR3aa: CASSLLVQETQYF
v_gene: TRBV18
d_gene: .
abundance: .
j_gene: TRBJ2-5

CDR3nt: TGTGCCAGCAGCTTAGCACCCCCGGGAGGTGAAAAACTGTTTTTT
CDR3aa: CASSLAPPGGEKLFF
v_gene: TRBV7-2
d_gene: .
abundance: .
j_gene: TRBJ1-4

CDR3nt: TGCGCCAGCAGCCAAGACCCGGGGGAGACCCAGTACTTC
CDR3aa: CASSQDPGETQYF
v_gene: TRBV4-3
d_gene: .
abundance: .
j_gene: TRBJ2-5

CDR3nt: TGTGCCAGCAGCTTGGCCGCGGCTGTTTCACCCCTCCACTTT
CDR3aa: CASSLAAAVSPLHF
v_gene: TRBV5-4
d_gene: .
abundance: .
j_gene: TRBJ1-6

CDR3nt: TGTGCCAGCAGTCGGGCTAGCGGGAACACCGGGGAGCTGTTTTTT
CDR3aa: CASSRASGNTGELFF
v_gene: TRBV27
d_gene: TRBD2
abundance: .
j_gene: TRBJ2-2

CDR3nt: TGTGCCAGCCGACTAGCTTCCTACAATGAGCAGTTCTTC
CDR3aa: CASRLASYNEQFF
v_gene: TRBV6-5
d_gene: TRBD2
abundance: .
j_gene: TRBJ2-1

CDR3nt: TGCAGCGTCAGGGGAGACGGCGGGGAGCTGTTTTTT
CDR3aa: CSVRGDGGELFF
v_gene: TRBV29-1
d_gene: .
abundance: .
j_gene: TRBJ2-2

CDR3nt: TGTGCCAGCAGCTCGGGACTGGAAAGTTACGAGCAGTACTTC
CDR3aa: CASSSGLESYEQYF
v_gene: TRBV7-8
d_gene: .
abundance: .
j_gene: TRBJ2-7

CDR3nt: TGTGCCAGCAGCCAATCAGCGCTGAACACTGAAGCTTTCTTT
CDR3aa: CASSQSALNTEAFF
v_gene: TRBV3-1/TRBV3-2
d_gene: .
abundance: .
j_gene: TRBJ1-1

CDR3nt: TGTGCCAGCAGCCAGAAAGACTGGTACACAGATACGCAGTATTTT
CDR3aa: CASSQKDWYTDTQYF
v_gene: TRBV14
d_gene: .
abundance: few
j_gene: TRBJ2-3

CDR3nt: TGTGCCAGTAGTATAAGTCGGGAGGGAGGTGGCTACACCTTC
CDR3aa: CASSISREGGGYTF
v_gene: TRBV19
d_gene: .
abundance: .
j_gene: TRBJ1-2

CDR3nt: TGTGCCAGCGAACCAGGCGGGGGCACAGATACGCAGTATTTT
CDR3aa: CASEPGGGTDTQYF
v_gene: TRBV7-2
d_gene: .
abundance: .
j_gene: TRBJ2-3

CDR3nt: TGTGCCAGCAGGCGACAGGGGCCGACCTACGAGCAGTACTTC
CDR3aa: CASRRQGPTYEQYF
v_gene: TRBV7-8
d_gene: TRBD1
abundance: many
j_gene: TRBJ2-7

CDR3nt: TGCGCCAGCAGCTTGGGTAGTCAGGCCTATGGCTACACCTTC
CDR3aa: CASSLGSQAYGYTF
v_gene: TRBV5-1
d_gene: .
abundance: .
j_gene: TRBJ1-2

CDR3nt: TGCGCCAGCAGCTTAGGACAGGCAACCTACGAGCAGTACTTC
CDR3aa: CASSLGQATYEQYF
v_gene: TRBV5-1
d_gene: TRBD1
abundance: .
j_gene: TRBJ2-7

CDR3nt: TGTGCCAGCAGCTTAGGGCAGAATCAGCCCCAGCATTTT
CDR3aa: CASSLGQNQPQHF
v_gene: TRBV7-9
d_gene: .
abundance: .
j_gene: TRBJ1-5

CDR3nt: TGTGCCAGCTGCCGGGACAGGGTAAACAATGAGCAGTTCTTC
CDR3aa: CASCRDRVNNEQFF
v_gene: TRBV6-2/TRBV6-3
d_gene: TRBD1
abundance: .
j_gene: TRBJ2-1

CDR3nt: TGTGCCAGCAGCTTAGGACTTAACTATGGCTACACCTTC
CDR3aa: CASSLGLNYGYTF
v_gene: TRBV7-9
d_gene: .
abundance: .
j_gene: TRBJ1-2

CDR3nt: TGTGCCAGCAGCTTAGTACTAGCGGGGGCTTACGAGCAGTACTTC
CDR3aa: CASSLVLAGAYEQYF
v_gene: TRBV7-2
d_gene: TRBD2
abundance: .
j_gene: TRBJ2-7

CDR3nt: TGTGCCAGCAGCCAACCGGGGACAGGGGAACAGACCCAGTACTTC
CDR3aa: CASSQPGTGEQTQYF
v_gene: TRBV3-1/TRBV3-2
d_gene: TRBD1
abundance: .
j_gene: TRBJ2-5

CDR3nt: TGCGCCAGCAGCCAAACCATTACAAACCCAGGGGCTCCCTATGGCTACACCTTC
CDR3aa: CASSQTITNPGAPYGYTF
v_gene: TRBV4-3
d_gene: .
abundance: .
j_gene: TRBJ1-2

CDR3nt: TGCGCCAGCAGCCAGGGTCCAGGGAATGGGATGAACACTGAAGCTTTCTTT
CDR3aa: CASSQGPGNGMNTEAFF
v_gene: TRBV4-3
d_gene: .
abundance: once
j_gene: TRBJ1-1

CDR3nt: TGTGCCAGCAGCCAACACCGACAGGAGAACACTGAAGCTTTCTTT
CDR3aa: CASSQHRQENTEAFF
v_gene: TRBV3-1/TRBV3-2
d_gene: .
abundance: .
j_gene: TRBJ1-1

CDR3nt: TGTGCCAGCTCACTTCAGGGGTCACCCTACGAGCAGTACTTC
CDR3aa: CASSLQGSPYEQYF
v_gene: TRBV18
d_gene: .
abundance: .
j_gene: TRBJ2-7

CDR3nt: TGCGCCAGCAGCCAAGATCCAGGGGCTCAGCCCCAGCATTTT
CDR3aa: CASSQDPGAQPQHF
v_gene: TRBV4-3
d_gene: .
abundance: .
j_gene: TRBJ1-5

CDR3nt: TGTGCCAGCAGCCCCTCTAGCGGGGGGGCCTACAATGAGCAGTTCTTC
CDR3aa: CASSPSSGGAYNEQFF
v_gene: TRBV5-4
d_gene: TRBD2
abundance: .
j_gene: TRBJ2-1

CDR3nt: TGTGCCAGCAAGCCCTCTAGCGGGGGGGCCTTTTCGCAGTATTTT
CDR3aa: CASKPSSGGAFSQYF
v_gene: TRBV7-9
d_gene: TRBD2
abundance: .
j_gene: TRBJ2-3

CDR3nt: TGTGCCAGCTCACAGGGACTAGCGGGCACAGATACGCAGTATTTT
CDR3aa: CASSQGLAGTDTQYF
v_gene: TRBV18
d_gene: TRBD2
abundance: .
j_gene: TRBJ2-3

CDR3nt: TGCGCCAGCAGCCTAAAGACAGGGGTGAACACTGAAGCTTTCTTT
CDR3aa: CASSLKTGVNTEAFF
v_gene: TRBV5-1
d_gene: TRBD1
abundance: few
j_gene: TRBJ1-1

CDR3nt: TGCGCCAGCAGCCCCGGCGGGGCTAGCGGGTTGAATGAGCAGTTCTTC
CDR3aa: CASSPGGASGLNEQFF
v_gene: TRBV5-1
d_gene: TRBD2
abundance: .
j_gene: TRBJ2-1

CDR3nt: TGCGCCAGCAGTGCAGACACGAATAATGGTGGCTACACCTTC
CDR3aa: CASSADTNNGGYTF
v_gene: TRBV10-1
d_gene: .
abundance: .
j_gene: TRBJ1-2

CDR3nt: TGTGCCAGCAGAGGGACAGGGAATGAGCAGTTCTTC
CDR3aa: CASRGTGNEQFF
v_gene: TRBV6-5
d_gene: TRBD1
abundance: .
j_gene: TRBJ2-1

CDR3nt: TGTGCCAGCAGCTTGGAAGCGGGGGTCTCCTACGAGCAGTACTTC
CDR3aa: CASSLEAGVSYEQYF
v_gene: TRBV11-2
d_gene: TRBD2
abundance: .
j_gene: TRBJ2-7

CDR3nt: TGTGCCAGCAGCCAATTCCCACAGGGAGAAGCTTTCTTT
CDR3aa: CASSQFPQGEAFF
v_gene: TRBV3-1/TRBV3-2
d_gene: .
abundance: .
j_gene: TRBJ1-1

CDR3nt: TGTGCCAGCAGCTTAGCACAGGGCACCACTGAAGCTTTCTTT
CDR3aa: CASSLAQGTTEAFF
v_gene: TRBV7-6
d_gene: .
abundance: .
j_gene: TRBJ1-1

CDR3nt: TGTGCCAGCAGCCAATTTTCAGACACTGAAGCTTTCTTT
CDR3aa: CASSQFSDTEAFF
v_gene: TRBV16
d_gene: .
abundance: few
j_gene: TRBJ1-1

CDR3nt: TGTGCCAGCACCTTCCTTGGGAGCGGAGAAAAACTGTTTTTT
CDR3aa: CASTFLGSGEKLFF
v_gene: TRBV5-6
d_gene: .
abundance: .
j_gene: TRBJ1-4

CDR3nt: TGCAGTGCTCGTAACTACGAGCAGTACTTC
CDR3aa: CSARNYEQYF
v_gene: TRBV20-1
d_gene: .
abundance: .
j_gene: TRBJ2-7

CDR3nt: TGTGCCAGCAGCCTCGGGGGGGCAGCCTGGTACGAGCAGTACTTC
CDR3aa: CASSLGGAAWYEQYF
v_gene: TRBV3-1/TRBV3-2
d_gene: TRBD2
abundance: .
j_gene: TRBJ2-7

CDR3nt: TGCGCCAGCAGCTTGACGGGGGCTAATGAAAAACTGTTTTTT
CDR3aa: CASSLTGANEKLFF
v_gene: TRBV5-1
d_gene: .
abundance: .
j_gene: TRBJ1-4

CDR3nt: TGCGCCAGCAGCCAAGATATGTCAGCGAACACCGGGGAGCTGTTTTTT
CDR3aa: CASSQDMSANTGELFF
v_gene: TRBV4-3
d_gene: .
abundance: .
j_gene: TRBJ2-2

CDR3nt: TGTGCCAGCAGTGAATGGGAGGGGCGCGGTGAAGCTTTCTTT
CDR3aa: CASSEWEGRGEAFF
v_gene: TRBV6-1
d_gene: .
abundance: .
j_gene: TRBJ1-1

CDR3nt: TGCGCCAGCAGCGCACAGGAAGGCGCCTACAATGAGCAGTTCTTC
CDR3aa: CASSAQEGAYNEQFF
v_gene: TRBV5-1
d_gene: .
abundance: .
j_gene: TRBJ2-1